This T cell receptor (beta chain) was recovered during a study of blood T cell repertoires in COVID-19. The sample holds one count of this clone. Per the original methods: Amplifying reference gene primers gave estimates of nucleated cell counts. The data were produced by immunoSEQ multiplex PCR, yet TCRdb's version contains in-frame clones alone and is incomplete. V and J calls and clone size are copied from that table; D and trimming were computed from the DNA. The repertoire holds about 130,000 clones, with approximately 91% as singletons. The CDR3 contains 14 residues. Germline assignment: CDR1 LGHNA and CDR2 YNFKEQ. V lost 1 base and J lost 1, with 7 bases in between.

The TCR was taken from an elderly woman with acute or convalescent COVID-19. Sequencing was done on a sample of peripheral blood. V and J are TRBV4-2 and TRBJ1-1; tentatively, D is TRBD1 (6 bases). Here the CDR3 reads CASSQGQANTEAFF. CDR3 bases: TGTGCCAGCAGCCAAGGACAGGCGAACACTGAAGCTTTCTTT.